This TCR beta chain was observed in a study of blood T cells in healthy people across ages (dated by TCRdb to between 2015 and 2017). Background on the whole study: In model experiments, roughly one uniquely barcoded TCR beta cDNA molecule per two T cells was captured by template switching. Four age groups were formed from the donors: young (average approximately 15 years), middle-aged (approximately 42), aged (approximately 60) and long-lived (around 80). Age-related changes in TCR beta repertoire diversity were measured in the study by deep sequencing normalized with unique cDNA molecular identifiers. For two donors (one aged 18 to 30 and one aged 80 or older), the study analyzed two additional independent replicas of 1 million unique cDNA reads from the same blood draw. To avoid experimental bias, donors of different ages were distributed randomly across sequencing lanes.

From cysteine to phenylalanine, the CDR3 is 13 amino acids long. The entry retains the CDR3 DNA only, 39 bases that are in frame from base 1. V gives up 6 bases and J gives up 14 bases, and the segment between their germline ends measures 20 bases. The germline V gene supplies CDR1 SNHLY and CDR2 FYNNEI. This clonotype was observed a handful of times. Its cognate antigen has yet to be identified. Base qualities were left out, and no much larger clone turns up one base away. Systemically healthy Caucasian individuals from Russia, roughly 40 in total and aged roughly 6 to 100 years, were included as donors. Each donor gave roughly 9.5 milliliters of peripheral blood, collected into EDTA-treated Vacutainer tubes. Ficoll-Paque density-gradient centrifugation was used to isolate PBMCs, with at least 6.5 million per sample. Total RNA was extracted from PBMCs with Trizol reagent, with at least 6 micrograms obtained per sample. For every donor, flow cytometry on a PBMC aliquot measured the percentage of naive CD45RAhigh/CD27high T cells.

The protocol used for the library was 5' RACE. Sequencing instrument: Illumina HiSeq 2500. The second PCR ran for roughly 7 to 12 cycles and used a J-beta primer mix along with a sample-barcoded 5' primer. A template-switch 5' adaptor carrying 12 random nucleotides introduced a unique molecular identifier onto each TCR beta cDNA molecule. At least 2.5 million CDR3-containing paired-end reads were obtained from each sample. First-strand cDNA synthesis was performed from all RNA using the Mint cDNA synthesis kit, with priming by a TRBC-specific oligonucleotide. Following uracil-DNA glycosylase treatment, all cDNA underwent a first 18-cycle PCR with the universal primers M1SS and BC2_uni_R. As for how the authors treated the data: Each sample was normalized by randomly selecting 1 million high-quality reads, each carrying a distinct molecular identifier. Instead of being binned into consensus sequences, reads with shared molecular identifiers were discarded. MiTCR, run with a Q25 quality threshold and the strictest error-elimination algorithm, handled CDR3 identification, clonotype clustering and error correction. A nonparametric unseen species model using Euler transformation provided a lower-bound estimate of total TCR beta diversity. TCRdb took the public reads, trimmed them with fastp at Q25, ran MiXCR for clone calling and kept in-frame beta chains. Identical CDR3 proteins give one entry, which carries the most common genes and DNA. The V and J calls were not made by the authors but by TCRdb's processing. The sample table lists roughly 930,000 distinct CDR3 sequences, roughly 48% of them with a count of one. The ten largest make up around an eighth of the sample.

Broader findings and caveats from the paper: Observed TCR beta diversity per million T cells fell roughly linearly with age, and a significant reduction was already apparent by age around 40. The long-lived group showed more naive CD4+ T cells, fewer expanded clones and increased TCR diversity than the aged group, suggesting age selection. Because donor CMV infection status was unknown, age-related changes in expanded clonotypes were potentially confounded. Estimates of total diversity based on one million sequenced T cells were regarded as lower bounds and as underestimates. Since profiling was done on bulk unsorted PBMCs, naive and antigen-experienced compartments could not be conclusively compared. A strong correlation was found between observed TCR beta diversity and the percentage of naive T cells measured by flow cytometry.

The sample consisted of blood. This TCR came from a man aged 30 to 39 in good health. The chain employs TRBV2 and TRBJ1-5; the D segment could be TRBD1, given 5 matching bases. In nucleotides, the sequence is TGTGCCAGCAGAACCGGGACTCAAAGTCCCGAGCATTTT. Translated, this gives CASRTGTQSPEHF.